Described below is a single T cell receptor beta chain sequence and its context. No antigen is known for it. TCRdb re-analysed the RT-PCR reads in MiXCR, keeping a single row per CDR3 protein. The profile shows about 520,000 distinct CDR3 sequences, roughly 25% of them singletons. CDR1 is ENHRY, CDR2 SYGVKD, per germline. CDR3 length equals 15 residues. V gave up 0 bases and J gave up 7 bases, with 13 bases separating them. The source of the sample is a study of response to subunit inactivated influenza vaccine. Whole-study results and caveats: A suggestion made by the authors is that each seasonal influenza vaccination recruits few new T cells.

The specimen comprised CD4+ T cells sorted from PBMCs, sampled around 5 days after vaccination. This chain joins TRBV10-3 and TRBJ2-1; TRBD2 is a possible D gene (6 bases). The TCR was taken from a man aged 50-59 years who received an inactivated influenza vaccine. The CDR3 region is CAISESEGLGNEQFF. CDR3 DNA sequence: TGTGCCATCAGTGAGTCGGAGGGTCTTGGGAATGAGCAGTTCTTC.